One T cell receptor beta chain is described in this entry. Its specificity is unknown. These data come from a study of post-analysis software for immune sequencing data. Study-wide findings and caveats: Comparison of patients with controls showed about 5 TRBV segments more frequent in patients, TRBV5-6, TRBV5-1 and TRBV20-1 among them. Controls showed significantly higher normalized Chao1 diversity than did multiple sclerosis patients.

Tagging with unique molecular identifiers was a feature of the TCR beta cDNA libraries. TCRdb passed the PCR reads through MiXCR, listing each CDR3 protein once. The repertoire holds under 200,000 distinct CDR3 sequences, with about 36% as singletons. CDR3 length: 16 residues. After removal of 4 bases from V and 0 bases from J, the junction contained 6 bases not matched to a gene. Germline V gives CDR1 LGHDT, CDR2 YNNKEL (reference sequence). This clonotype was sampled from a girl aged 10 to 17 with multiple sclerosis. This chain links TRBV3-1 with TRBJ2-1, with 7 bases fitting TRBD2. Sequencing used blood, obtained after autologous hematopoietic stem cell transplantation. The CDR3 is CASSRPSGVSYNEQFF. In DNA, the CDR3 is TGTGCCAGCAGCCGCCCTAGCGGAGTCTCCTACAATGAGCAGTTCTTC.